Shown below are 21 T cell receptor beta chains from a single sample sequenced in a study of blood T cell repertoires in COVID-19. Data came from immunoSEQ multiplex PCR; TCRdb stores just in-frame clones and leaves some out. Seen here are 85,000 to 95,000 clones, about 84% observed once, and the top ten hold 25%. Sequences were obtained from peripheral blood. The receptors were gathered from a human donor in a cohort sampled during active COVID-19.

The V and J genes are TRBV19 and TRBJ1-5, with D maybe TRBD1 (5 bases). With 5 bases removed from V and 4 bases from J, the gap between germline ends came to 15 bases. This CDR3 spans 15 amino acids. CDR1 LNHDA and CDR2 SQIVND come from the germline V gene (reference sequence). The CDR3 nucleotides are TGTGCCAGTAGTTTCTCCCCCGACAGTAATCAGCCCCAGCATTTT. Translating gives CASSFSPDSNQPQHF. Using reference TRBV19 and TRBJ1-5 for the parts outside the CDR3, the full variable domain is DGGITQSPKYLFRKEGQNVTLSCEQNLNHDAMYWYRQDPGQGLRLIYYSQIVNDFQKGDIAEGYSVSREKKESFPLTVTSAQKNPTAFYLCASSFSPDSNQPQHFGDGTRLSIL.

This clone was seen only once. The chain employs TRBV20-1 and TRBJ2-7, with a weak D call TRBD2 (7 bases). This CDR3 region has 11 residues. Germline V CDR1 and CDR2: DFQATT, SNEGSKA (reference sequence). The CDR3 nucleotides are TGCAGTGCTAAGGGAGGGGGGGCAGTGGAAGTC. Its protein product is CSAKGGGAVEV.

The chain couples TRBV6-6 to TRBJ2-5; the match to TRBD2 covers 12 bases. Germline trimming cut 6 bases from V and 4 bases from J; bases unmatched to any gene: 6. CDR3 size: 15 residues. Germline loops: CDR1 MNHNY, CDR2 SVGAGI (reference sequence). CDR3 coding DNA: TGTGCCAGCAGCCGGACTAGCGGGGCCAGAGAGACCCAGTACTTC. The encoded protein is CASSRTSGARETQYF.

There are a few counts of this clone. The chain is built from TRBV20-1 and TRBJ2-3; TRBD1 might be the D (6 bases). Per the germline V gene, CDR1 is DFQATT and CDR2 is SNEGSKA (reference sequence). The CDR3 totals 10 residues. The chain's CDR3 is CGVGDNTQYF. The CDR3 coding sequence is TGCGGGGTGGGGGACAATACGCAGTATTTT.

This clone was counted only a few times. The chain carries TRBV18 and TRBJ1-1; the match to TRBD1 covers 7 bases. Trimming removed 4 bases from V and 2 bases from J; junction bases left unmatched: 10. This CDR3 has 16 amino acids. The germline CDR1 and CDR2 sequences are KGHSH and LQKENI. The chain's CDR3 is CASSLGTVWGNTEAFF. DNA for the CDR3: TGTGCCAGCTCACTCGGGACAGTATGGGGAAACACTGAAGCTTTCTTT. Supplemented by reference TRBV18 and TRBJ1-1, the full variable domain reads NAGVMQNPRHLVRRRGQEARLRCSPMKGHSHVYWYRQLPEEGLKFMVYLQKENIIDESGMPKERFSAEFPKEGPSILRIQQVVRGDSAAYFCASSLGTVWGNTEAFFGQGTRLTVV.

The chain combines TRBV6-2 or TRBV6-3 with TRBJ2-7, with a weak D call TRBD1 (6 bases). The CDR3 is 13 amino acids. The germline V gene has CDR1 MNHEY and CDR2 SVGEGT. Trimming removed 5 bases from V and 4 bases from J, with 12 bases in between. The CDR3 spells CASSPGHQYEQYF. CDR3 DNA sequence: TGTGCCAGCAGTCCGGGACATCAATACGAGCAGTACTTC.

The J gene is TRBJ2-7, the V gene TRBV9, with 8 bases lining up with TRBD1. The CDR3 sequence is 15 residues long. CDR1 is SGDLS and CDR2 is YYNGEE in the germline V gene. V lost 4 bases, J lost 5 bases, and 11 bases stayed unmatched. The chain's CDR3 is CASSLSGQGVDEQYF. The CDR3 DNA reads as TGTGCCAGCAGCCTCTCAGGACAGGGAGTCGACGAGCAGTACTTC.

V usage is TRBV7-6 and J usage is TRBJ1-2; TRBD1 matches 8 bases. Germline V CDR1 and CDR2: SGHVS, FNYEAQ. V shed 1 base, J shed 5 bases, and the junction held 3 bases outside the gene matches. The CDR3 totals 14 residues. The CDR3 reads CASSLDDRGYGYTF. For the CDR3, the DNA is TGTGCCAGCAGCTTAGATGACAGGGGATATGGCTACACCTTC.

The chain links TRBV4-1 to TRBJ2-5; D may be TRBD2 (5 bases). V lost 1 base and J 4 bases, leaving 10 bases between the germline ends. Germline lookup yields CDR1 MGHRA and CDR2 YSYEKL. CDR3 size: 14 residues. The CDR3 here is CASSQGGEGETQYF. CDR3 DNA: TGCGCCAGCAGCCAAGGGGGAGAGGGAGAGACCCAGTACTTC.

The CDR3 loop reads CATRQQTVSTDTQYF. DNA for the CDR3: TGTGCCACCAGACAGCAGACAGTAAGCACAGATACGCAGTATTTT. The V and J genes are TRBV15 and TRBJ2-3, with D tentatively TRBD1 (5 bases). V lost 6 bases, J lost 0 bases, and 13 bases lay in between. Per the germline V gene, CDR1 is LNHNV and CDR2 is YYDKDF (reference sequence). CDR3 length equals 15 residues. The full variable domain, with the rest looked up from reference TRBV15 and TRBJ2-3, is DAMVIQNPRYQVTQFGKPVTLSCSQTLNHNVMYWYQQKSSQAPKLLFHYYDKDFNNEADTPDNFQSRRPNTSFCFLDIRSPGLGDTAMYLCATRQQTVSTDTQYFGPGTRLTVL.

The chain employs TRBV7-7 and TRBJ2-1; D gene unclear. V lost 5 bases and J lost 4, with 15 bases in between. Germline lookup yields CDR1 SSHAT and CDR2 FNYEAQ (reference sequence). The CDR3 length is 15 residues. DNA of the CDR3: TGTGCCAGCAGCCCCAGCTTGAGCGAGTACAATGAGCAGTTCTTC. It encodes CASSPSLSEYNEQFF.

This clone was counted a few times. This sequence joins TRBV2 and TRBJ1-5; TRBD1 matches at 8 bases. Trimming removed 6 bases from V and 3 bases from J; junction bases left unmatched: 4. The germline V gene encodes CDR1 SNHLY and CDR2 FYNNEI. The CDR3 totals 14 residues. CDR3 residues: CASRLQGDNQPQHF. The DNA of the CDR3 is TGTGCCAGCAGATTACAGGGGGACAATCAGCCCCAGCATTTT.

The count of this clone is one. The chain employs TRBV6-2 or TRBV6-3 and TRBJ1-2; D gene uncertain. The length of the CDR3 is 12 residues. V was pared by 6 bases and J by 4 bases, with 9 bases between. Per germline, CDR1 MNHEY and CDR2 SVGEGT. As DNA, the CDR3 is TGTGCCAGCAGCCCGGCAGGCTATGGCTACACCTTC. Its translation: CASSPAGYGYTF.

The V call is TRBV5-6, the J call TRBJ2-7; no reliable D call. Germline CDR1 is SGHDT and CDR2 is YYEEEE. V lost 0 bases and J lost 2, with 9 bases in between. This CDR3 spans 14 amino acids. CDR3 protein: CASSLAPRTYEQYF. The CDR3 DNA is TGTGCCAGCAGCTTGGCTCCTAGAACCTACGAGCAGTACTTC.

This clone was counted at least ten times. The V gene is TRBV9, the J gene TRBJ2-7, with 8 positions matching TRBD2. This CDR3 has 15 residues. The V gene's germline CDR1 is SGDLS and CDR2 YYNGEE. V lost 0 bases, J lost 4 bases, and 6 bases stayed unmatched. CDR3 sequence reads: CASSVGFSGGYEQYF. The CDR3 region has the DNA TGTGCCAGCAGCGTAGGGTTCAGCGGGGGTTACGAGCAGTACTTC.

The chain combines TRBV13 with TRBJ2-7, with 10 nucleotides matching TRBD2. V shed 1 base and J 5 bases; nucleotides not matched to a gene: 2. Germline V gene data show CDR1 as PRHDT and CDR2 as FYEKMQ (reference sequence). CDR3 length equals 14 residues. Written as DNA, the CDR3 is TGTGCCAGCAGCTTAGTAGCGGGGGGACACGAGCAGTACTTC. Amino acids: CASSLVAGGHEQYF.

V gene TRBV6-6 combines with J gene TRBJ2-5; 13 bases line up with TRBD2. CDR1 and CDR2 (germline): MNHNY, SVGAGI (reference sequence). Unmatched junction bases numbered 2, after V lost 5 bases and J lost 5 bases. This CDR3 has 14 residues. The CDR3, as DNA: TGTGCCAGCAGTACTAGCGGGGGGGCCGAGACCCAGTACTTC. Protein sequence: CASSTSGGAETQYF.

The table lists this clone with many counts. The CDR3 region is CASSPDSGGETRAIYF. The CDR3 DNA sequence: TGCGCCAGCAGCCCGGACAGTGGGGGCGAAACACGGGCCATATATTTT. The chain employs TRBV5-1 and TRBJ1-3, with a possible D match to TRBD1 (6 bases). This CDR3 comprises 16 residues. The ends were cut back, 4 bases at V and 11 bases at J, with 25 bases in the middle. Germline lookup yields CDR1 SGHRS and CDR2 YFSETQ.

This chain connects TRBV19 to TRBJ2-3, with 9 bases lining up with TRBD2. Germline V gene data show CDR1 as LNHDA and CDR2 as SQIVND (reference sequence). J was trimmed by 3 bases and V by 5 bases; bases with no gene match: 6. This CDR3 contains 15 residues. CDR3 sequence reads: CASSEVAGATDTQYF. For the CDR3, the DNA is TGTGCCAGTAGTGAGGTAGCGGGGGCGACAGATACGCAGTATTTT.

This clone appeared a single time. Additional DNA sequences in this sample encode the identical CDR3. The chain links TRBV25-1 to TRBJ1-2; 7 bases match TRBD1. Trimming took 6 bases from V and 1 from J; bases not matched to a gene: 2. Per the germline V gene, CDR1 is MGHDK and CDR2 is SYGVNS. This CDR3 is 13 amino acids long. This CDR3 is CASSDRVNYGYTF. Written as DNA, the CDR3 is TGTGCCAGCAGCGACAGGGTTAACTATGGCTACACCTTC.

This clone was detected a few times. The CDR3 is CASSPGLWRGRGDTQYF. CDR3 in DNA: TGTGCCAGCAGCCCTGGCCTCTGGCGGGGGCGCGGGGATACGCAGTATTTT. V is TRBV7-2 and J is TRBJ2-3; D possibly corresponds to TRBD2 (7 bases). V was cut by 5 bases and J by 6 bases, with 24 bases left in between. Germline CDR1 SGHTA, CDR2 FQGNSA. The CDR3 has 17 amino acids.